What follows are 17 T cell receptor beta chains derived from one specimen sequenced in a study of T cell changes during pregnancy in multiple sclerosis. Using immunoSEQ multiplex PCR, the repertoire was profiled, and TCRdb retains in-frame clones only, with some absent. The sample shows about 40,000 clones, 80% to 90% of them seen only once. This specimen was CD4+ T cells from peripheral blood mononuclear cells, taken in the first trimester of pregnancy. These receptors all come from a female donor with multiple sclerosis, enrolled in a pregnancy study.

Points on this clone: Other nucleotide sequences from this sample produce the same CDR3. CDR3 coding DNA: TGTGCCAGCAGTTTAAGCGCCGGAGATCAGCCCCAGCATTTT. Translation: CASSLSAGDQPQHF. This rearrangement joins TRBV27 to TRBJ1-5; D not certain. The CDR3 runs to 14 residues. Trimming took 2 bases from V and 5 from J, leaving 10 bases between them. The V gene's germline CDR1 is MNHEY and CDR2 SMNVEV (reference sequence).

J is TRBJ2-2 and V is TRBV5-1; 15 nucleotides line up with TRBD2. V trimming: 4 bases; J trimming: 6 bases; junction bases outside the gene matches: 7. CDR1 and CDR2 (germline): SGHRS, YFSETQ. This CDR3 has 17 residues. CDR3 coding DNA: TGCGCCAGCAGCCCCGGACTAGCGGGAGGGCGGTCCGGGGAGCTGTTTTTT. The encoded protein is CASSPGLAGGRSGELFF.

This clone appeared once. The chain employs TRBV9 and TRBJ2-1; 10 bases align to TRBD1. The germline V gene encodes CDR1 SGDLS and CDR2 YYNGEE. Trimming at V came to 0 bases and at J to 9 bases, leaving 3 bases not matched to a gene. The CDR3 is 14 amino acids. CDR3 DNA: TGTGCCAGCAGCGTAGGACAGGGGGCAAGTGAGCAGTTCTTC. Translated, it gives CASSVGQGASEQFF.

The chain uses TRBV7-2 and TRBJ1-2, with D tentatively TRBD1 (5 bases). The V and J ends lost 2 bases and 6 bases respectively, with 10 bases between them. CDR3 length equals 13 residues. From germline, CDR1 is SGHTA and CDR2 FQGNSA. CDR3 in amino acids: CASSLSRAHGYTF. Written as DNA, the CDR3 is TGTGCCAGCAGCTTATCCAGGGCCCATGGCTACACCTTC. Drawing the rest from reference TRBV7-2 and TRBJ1-2, the complete variable domain is GAGVSQSPSNKVTEKGKDVELRCDPISGHTALYWYRQSLGQGLEFLIYFQGNSAPDKSGLPSDRFSAERTGGSVSTLTIQRTQQEDSAVYLCASSLSRAHGYTFGSGTRLTVV.

This chain connects TRBV29-1 to TRBJ1-4; TRBD1 agrees at 9 bases. The CDR3 is 13 residues long. V was pared by 6 bases and J by 5 bases, with 4 bases of the junction left unmatched. CDR1 and CDR2 (germline): SQVTM, ANQGSEA. DNA for the CDR3: TGCAGCGTACGGGACAGGGAAAATGAAAAACTGTTTTTT. Translation: CSVRDRENEKLFF.

This clone has a single count. The rearrangement uses TRBV19 and TRBJ1-1, with 7 bases matching TRBD1. The V segment lost 7 bases and the J segment 0 bases; nucleotides outside the gene matches: 5. This CDR3 is built from 14 residues. The germline V gene has CDR1 LNHDA and CDR2 SQIVND (reference sequence). Written as DNA, the CDR3 is TGTGCCAGTAACCCGACAGGGTTGAACACTGAAGCTTTCTTT. This gives the protein CASNPTGLNTEAFF.

The rearrangement joins TRBV28 to TRBJ1-1; 7 bases match TRBD1. V was pared by 6 bases and J by 0 bases, with 4 bases of the junction left unmatched. Germline assignment: CDR1 MDHEN and CDR2 SYDVKM. The CDR3 consists of 14 residues. This CDR3 reads CASSLTGLNTEAFF. As DNA, the CDR3 is TGTGCCAGCAGCCTGACAGGGTTGAACACTGAAGCTTTCTTT.

The chain joins TRBV7-2 to TRBJ1-6, with 7 bases identical to TRBD1. In germline, CDR1 is SGHTA, CDR2 FQGNSA. CDR3 length: 15 residues. After removal of 4 bases from V and 9 bases from J, the junction contained 9 bases not matched to a gene. The CDR3 nucleotides read TGTGCCAGCAGCTCAGACAGGGCCTCGGGTTCACCCCTCCACTTT. It codes for CASSSDRASGSPLHF.

V is TRBV30 and J is TRBJ1-4; 8 nucleotides agree with TRBD1. The trim removed 4 bases at V and 5 bases at J, leaving 9 bases unmatched. CDR1 is GTSNPN, CDR2 SVGIG, per germline (reference sequence). The CDR3 has 15 amino acids. CDR3 in amino acids: CAWTPGTGGNEKLFF. CDR3 nucleotide sequence: TGTGCCTGGACCCCAGGGACAGGTGGAAATGAAAAACTGTTTTTT.

V usage is TRBV2 and J usage is TRBJ1-1, with TRBD1 as a possible D gene (5 bases). The V gene lost 3 bases and the J gene lost 5 bases, with 13 bases spanning the gap. CDR3 length: 14 amino acids. Looked up from germline, CDR1 is SNHLY and CDR2 is FYNNEI. The CDR3 is CASSEVSGGTEAFF. For the CDR3, the DNA is TGTGCCAGCAGTGAGGTTTCCGGGGGTACTGAAGCTTTCTTT.

The chain carries TRBV5-5 and TRBJ1-2; D is undetermined. Per germline, CDR1 SGHKS and CDR2 YYEKEE (reference sequence). The CDR3 extends over 15 amino acids. V was pared by 1 base and J by 4 bases, with 14 bases between. CDR3 nucleotides: TGTGCCAGCAGCTTGAAGGAGGAGCGGCTCTATGGCTACACCTTC. Translated, it gives CASSLKEERLYGYTF.

This clone was detected a few times. This chain joins TRBV4-1 and TRBJ2-7; D not resolved. This CDR3 has 17 amino acids. Per the germline V gene, CDR1 is MGHRA and CDR2 is YSYEKL. The V gene lost 0 bases and the J gene lost 1 base, with 16 bases spanning the gap. The CDR3 nucleotides read TGCGCCAGCAGCCAAGATAAGTGGGCAGGCGTTTCCTACGAGCAGTACTTC. Translated: CASSQDKWAGVSYEQYF.

The rearrangement links TRBV15 to TRBJ1-5; D not resolved. The CDR3 loop spans 15 amino acids. Per the germline V gene, CDR1 is LNHNV and CDR2 is YYDKDF (reference sequence). V gave up 5 bases and J gave up 0 bases, with 11 bases separating them. CDR3 nucleotide sequence: TGTGCCACCAGCGGCCCACAATATAGCAATCAGCCCCAGCATTTT. As protein: CATSGPQYSNQPQHF.

This clone came up a few times. The rearrangement joins TRBV5-6 to TRBJ1-2; D unclear. Trimming took off 4 bases at V and 2 bases at J, with 12 bases between the two ends. This CDR3 has 14 residues. Germline CDR1 and CDR2: SGHDT and YYEEEE. This chain's CDR3 is CASSPSQINYGYTF. The CDR3 DNA is TGTGCCAGCAGCCCATCCCAGATAAACTATGGCTACACCTTC.

This chain links TRBV6-5 with TRBJ1-4, with D perhaps matching TRBD1 (6 bases). The germline V and J ends were trimmed by 0 bases and 8 bases, with 16 bases remaining between them. The germline V gene encodes CDR1 MNHEY and CDR2 SVGAGI. CDR3 size: 16 residues. The CDR3 sequence: CASSYSYGGRGEKLFF. Written as DNA, the CDR3 is TGTGCCAGCAGTTACTCCTACGGGGGGCGCGGCGAAAAACTGTTTTTT.

This chain links TRBV5-1 with TRBJ1-1; 8 nucleotides line up with TRBD1. Germline CDR1 reads SGHRS; CDR2 reads YFSETQ. The CDR3 is made up of 14 amino acids. V dropped 7 bases and J dropped 0; count of bases not matched to a gene: 5. DNA of the CDR3: TGCGCCAGCCGCAGGGGACAGGTGAACACTGAAGCTTTCTTT. The encoded protein is CASRRGQVNTEAFF.

The chain combines TRBV18 with TRBJ1-2; tentatively, D is TRBD1 (6 bases). Trimming removed 2 bases at V and 0 bases at J, with 7 bases between. The CDR3 contains 14 residues. Germline loops: CDR1 KGHSH, CDR2 LQKENI. The CDR3 here is CASSPRTANYGYTF. CDR3 bases: TGTGCCAGCTCACCAAGGACAGCTAACTATGGCTACACCTTC.